The 26 T cell receptor beta chains in this list originate from one sample, sequenced in a study of CDR3 diversity in severe acne. TCRdb re-called the PCR reads with MiXCR, one entry per CDR3 protein. The table has about 84,000 distinct CDR3 sequences, roughly 51% seen once. Material for sequencing was blood. The receptors come from a male donor in good health, without acne.

This clonotype occurred many times. The CDR3 here is CASSEGQGGTGELFF. The DNA for the CDR3 is TGCGCCAGCAGCGAGGGACAGGGAGGCACCGGGGAGCTGTTTTTT. V is TRBV5-1 and J is TRBJ2-2; 9 bases agree with TRBD1. V lost 4 bases and J lost 4; bases outside the gene matches: 5. Per germline, CDR1 SGHRS and CDR2 YFSETQ. The CDR3 is 15 residues long.

This clonotype is medium-sized in the sample. The rearrangement joins TRBV7-9 to TRBJ2-1; D might be TRBD2 (5 bases). Trimming stripped 3 bases from V and 5 bases from J, with 8 bases between. The CDR3 has 13 amino acids. Germline CDR1 SEHNR, CDR2 FQNEAQ (reference sequence). The CDR3 sequence: CASSFWGDNEQFF. CDR3 DNA sequence: TGTGCCAGCAGCTTTTGGGGAGACAATGAGCAGTTCTTC.

The table lists this clonotype with a count of one. The gene calls are TRBV7-6 and TRBJ2-3; D gene ambiguous. This CDR3 region has 14 residues. The V gene's germline CDR1 is SGHVS and CDR2 FNYEAQ. V lost 4 bases to trimming and J lost 2 bases, with 10 bases between them. CDR3 in DNA: TGTGCCAGCAGCTCGTTACTTCCCACAGATACGCAGTATTTT. Translating it yields CASSSLLPTDTQYF.

As concerns this clonotype: Mismatch with germline at one junction end may stem from a read error. The chain joins TRBV18 to TRBJ1-2, with no clear D. Looked up from germline, CDR1 is KGHSH and CDR2 is LQKENI. This CDR3 comprises 13 residues. DNA of the CDR3: TGTGTCAGCTCACCCTGCAGGAACTATGGCTACACCTTC. This sequence encodes CVSSPCRNYGYTF.

This clonotype has a single count. The CDR3 loop is CASARQDSNQPQHF. In DNA, the CDR3 is TGTGCCAGTGCCCGGCAGGATAGCAATCAGCCCCAGCATTTT. The V gene is TRBV27, the J gene TRBJ1-5, with D uncertain. There are 14 residues in the CDR3. Trimming removed 9 bases at V and 0 bases at J, with 12 bases between. The germline V gene encodes CDR1 MNHEY and CDR2 SMNVEV (reference sequence).

The CDR3 is CASSPGVQGNTEQFF. The CDR3 nucleotides are TGTGCCAGCAGCCCCGGGGTCCAAGGCAACACTGAGCAGTTCTTC. V and J are TRBV11-1 and TRBJ2-1; D might be TRBD2 (5 bases). Trimming shortened V by 5 bases and J by 9 bases, and 20 bases separated the two germline ends. Germline V lookup: CDR1 SGHAT, CDR2 FQDESV (reference sequence). The length of the CDR3 is 15 residues.

Remarks on this clonotype: This may arise from a read error, as a much more abundant clone is one base away. The chain employs TRBV2 and TRBJ1-5, with D unresolved. From germline, CDR1 is SNHLY and CDR2 FYNNEI. The CDR3 runs 13 residues. The V and J ends lost 7 bases and 4 bases respectively, with 11 bases between them. For the CDR3, the DNA is TGTGCCAGCACCATCGGACTGAATCAGCCCCAGCATTTT. Residues: CASTIGLNQPQHF.

The J gene is TRBJ1-5, the V gene TRBV19; 8 bases fit TRBD1. Germline lookup yields CDR1 LNHDA and CDR2 SQIVND (reference sequence). The CDR3 sequence is 17 residues long. The V and J ends lost 9 bases and 1 base, in that order; junction bases with no gene match: 14. CDR3 coding DNA: TGTGCCAGCCGATGGGGGCAGGGGGCCATGAGCAATCAGCCCCAGCATTTT. It specifies CASRWGQGAMSNQPQHF.

This chain links TRBV7-2 with TRBJ2-7; 7 bases match TRBD2. The CDR3 consists of 15 residues. Unmatched junction bases numbered 11, after V lost 5 bases and J lost 4 bases. Germline V CDR1 and CDR2: SGHTA, FQGNSA. CDR3 protein: CASSPESGINYEQYF. CDR3 coding DNA: TGTGCCAGCAGCCCCGAAAGCGGGATTAATTACGAGCAGTACTTC.

The genes are TRBV11-2 and TRBJ2-7; tentatively, D is TRBD2 (6 bases). Between the trimmed V and J ends, which lost 1 base and 0 bases, there was a span of 22 bases. From germline, CDR1 is SGHAT and CDR2 FQNNGV. The CDR3 is 19 residues long. Written as DNA, the CDR3 is TGTGCCAGCAGCTTAGCGGGCGGGATTGCACCTCCGTGCTCCTACGAGCAGTACTTC. Translation: CASSLAGGIAPPCSYEQYF.

Ten or more counts support this clonotype. The chain links TRBV5-1 to TRBJ1-3; 7 nucleotides align to TRBD1. The CDR3 is 13 amino acids. Trimming at V came to 4 bases and at J to 8 bases, leaving 6 bases not matched to a gene. Germline V CDR1 and CDR2: SGHRS, YFSETQ. The CDR3, as DNA: TGCGCCAGCAGCCCAACAGGGGTAGACACCATATATTTT. The encoded protein is CASSPTGVDTIYF.

The chain recombines TRBV6-4 with TRBJ1-2; TRBD1 agrees at 8 bases. Germline V lookup: CDR1 MRHNA, CDR2 SNTAGT. The CDR3 has 11 amino acids. The CDR3 here is CADRALYGYTF. The CDR3 region has the DNA TGTGCGGACAGGGCTCTCTATGGCTACACCTTC.

This clonotype is a singleton in its sample. The chain employs TRBV5-1 and TRBJ2-2; no clear D. Trimming left V 0 bases short and J 15 bases short, with 6 bases between. Germline CDR1 SGHRS, CDR2 YFSETQ. The CDR3 runs to 10 residues. Here the CDR3 reads CASSLVGMFF. Here the CDR3 DNA reads TGCGCCAGCAGCTTGGTGGGGATGTTTTTT.

This clonotype was seen a single time. The V and J genes are TRBV2 and TRBJ2-2; 9 bases are shared with TRBD2. Germline V gives CDR1 SNHLY, CDR2 FYNNEI. V trimming: 7 bases; J trimming: 1 base; junction bases outside the gene matches: 4. The CDR3 contains 15 residues. CDR3 loop: CASTGTSLNTGELFF. Here the CDR3 DNA reads TGTGCCAGCACCGGGACTAGCCTGAACACCGGGGAGCTGTTTTTT. The full variable domain, completed using reference TRBV2 and TRBJ2-2, is EPEVTQTPSHQVTQMGQEVILRCVPISNHLYFYWYRQILGQKVEFLVSFYNNEISEKSEIFDDQFSVERPDGSNFTLKIRSTKLEDSAMYFCASTGTSLNTGELFFGEGSRLTVL.

The chain couples TRBV12-3 or TRBV12-4 to TRBJ1-2; TRBD1 might be the D (6 bases). Between the trimmed V and J ends, which lost 5 bases and 2 bases, there was a span of 12 bases. This CDR3 comprises 14 residues. The CDR3 is CASSHTQGNYGYTF. The CDR3 DNA reads TGTGCCAGCAGTCACACACAGGGAAACTATGGCTACACCTTC.

The chain uses TRBV15 and TRBJ1-1; D gene uncertain. The CDR3 extends over 16 amino acids. In germline, CDR1 is LNHNV, CDR2 YYDKDF (reference sequence). Trimming shortened V by 11 bases and J by 1 base, and 23 bases separated the two germline ends. CDR3 amino acids: CASQRVSGNRNTEAFF. CDR3 bases: TGTGCCTCGCAGAGAGTTTCAGGTAACAGGAACACTGAAGCTTTCTTT. Variable domain in full (rest from reference TRBV15 and TRBJ1-1): DAMVIQNPRYQVTQFGKPVTLSCSQTLNHNVMYWYQQKSSQAPKLLFHYYDKDFNNEADTPDNFQSRRPNTSFCFLDIRSPGLGDTAMYLCASQRVSGNRNTEAFFGQGTRLTVV.

With respect to this clonotype: The conserved phenylalanine or tryptophan normally closing the CDR3 is absent here, so this likely arose from a read error. The chain employs TRBV6-5 and TRBJ1-5, with 8 bases identical to TRBD1. CDR3 length: 14 amino acids. V was pared by 5 bases and J by 6 bases, with 6 bases of the junction left unmatched. Per germline, CDR1 MNHEY and CDR2 SVGAGI. In DNA form, the CDR3 reads TGTGCCAGCAGTCAGCAGGGGGCGGGTCAGCCCCAGCATCTT. Amino acid sequence: CASSQQGAGQPQHL.

This clonotype was seen many times. V usage is TRBV5-8 and J usage is TRBJ1-2; the D is unclear. The V and J ends lost 0 bases and 3 bases respectively, with 6 bases between them. The CDR3 spans 13 residues. Germline CDR1 reads SGHTS; CDR2 reads YDEGEE. The CDR3 coding sequence is TGTGCCAGCAGCTTGGGGGGTGACTATGGCTACACCTTC. This codes for CASSLGGDYGYTF.

The CDR3, as DNA: TGTGCCAGCAGCTTACTAGTAAACTCCTACGAGCAGTACTTC. This codes for CASSLLVNSYEQYF. The J gene is TRBJ2-7, the V gene TRBV7-3; no reliable D call. Per the germline V gene, CDR1 is SGHTA and CDR2 is FQGTGA. V lost 2 bases and J lost 0, with 8 bases in between. CDR3 length: 14 amino acids.

This clonotype appeared many times. This chain links TRBV7-9 with TRBJ1-6, with D possibly TRBD1 on 6 matching bases. Germline-derived CDR1 and CDR2 are SEHNR and FQNEAQ (reference sequence). Trimming stripped 5 bases from V and 9 bases from J, with 11 bases between. The CDR3 spans 13 residues. The CDR3 DNA sequence: TGTGCCAGCAGCAGGGACATTCTTTCACCCCTCCACTTT. Translating gives CASSRDILSPLHF.

Notes on this clonotype: Because the CDR3's place on the DNA is in doubt, the DNA is left out and the CDR3 is given as listed by TCRdb. The CDR3 sequence is CASSIYREAEAFFGQGTIYF. The rearrangement uses TRBV19 and TRBJ1-3. Germline V gene lookup returns CDR1 LNHDA and CDR2 SQIVND (reference sequence). The CDR3 contains 20 residues when both ends are counted.

Points on this clonotype: A much larger clone lies one base from this, so it may be a read error. The V and J genes are TRBV7-9 and TRBJ2-5; 10 bases align to TRBD1. Per germline, CDR1 SEHNR and CDR2 FQNEAQ (reference sequence). This CDR3 is built from 15 residues. CDR3 loop: CASSFGDRGREAQYF. Here the CDR3 DNA reads TGTGCCAGCAGCTTTGGGGACAGGGGACGAGAGGCCCAGTACTTC.

This clonotype was counted many times. The V call is TRBV6-5, the J call TRBJ1-1; D might be TRBD1 (6 bases). The CDR3 consists of 14 residues. Germline CDR1 MNHEY, CDR2 SVGAGI. Trimming cost V 4 bases and J 5 bases, with 14 bases left between them. The DNA for the CDR3 is TGTGCCAGCAGTTTTACAGGGTTGGGTACTGAAGCTTTCTTT. This sequence encodes CASSFTGLGTEAFF.

The chain recombines TRBV7-9 with TRBJ2-2, with D perhaps assigned TRBD1 or TRBD2 (5 bases each). Trimming cost V 5 bases and J 4 bases, with 14 bases left between them. Germline CDR1 and CDR2: SEHNR and FQNEAQ (reference sequence). This CDR3 has 15 amino acids. DNA for the CDR3: TGTGCCAGCAGCCTCCGGGACCTTTCCACCGGGGAGCTGTTTTTT. Protein sequence: CASSLRDLSTGELFF.

This chain uses TRBV24-1 with TRBJ2-7; possibly TRBD2 for D (5 bases). V lost 9 bases, J lost 4 bases, and 12 bases lay in between. Germline V gene sequence: CDR1 KGHDR, CDR2 SFDVKD. The CDR3 totals 12 residues. This CDR3 reads CATREFGYEQYF. The CDR3 nucleotides read TGTGCCACCCGGGAATTTGGTTACGAGCAGTACTTC.

This clonotype has ten or more counts. This chain joins TRBV7-2 and TRBJ1-1, with 8 bases fitting TRBD1. The V gene end was trimmed by 4 bases and the J gene end by 11 bases; junction bases not matched to a gene: 15. Germline CDR1 SGHTA, CDR2 FQGNSA. CDR3 length: 15 residues. The CDR3 is CASSSSRGRGSEAFF. CDR3 in DNA: TGTGCCAGCAGCTCCTCCAGGGGGCGCGGCTCGGAGGCTTTCTTT. The entire variable domain, with the rest obtained from reference TRBV7-2 and TRBJ1-1, is as follows: GAGVSQSPSNKVTEKGKDVELRCDPISGHTALYWYRQSLGQGLEFLIYFQGNSAPDKSGLPSDRFSAERTGGSVSTLTIQRTQQEDSAVYLCASSSSRGRGSEAFFGQGTRLTVV.